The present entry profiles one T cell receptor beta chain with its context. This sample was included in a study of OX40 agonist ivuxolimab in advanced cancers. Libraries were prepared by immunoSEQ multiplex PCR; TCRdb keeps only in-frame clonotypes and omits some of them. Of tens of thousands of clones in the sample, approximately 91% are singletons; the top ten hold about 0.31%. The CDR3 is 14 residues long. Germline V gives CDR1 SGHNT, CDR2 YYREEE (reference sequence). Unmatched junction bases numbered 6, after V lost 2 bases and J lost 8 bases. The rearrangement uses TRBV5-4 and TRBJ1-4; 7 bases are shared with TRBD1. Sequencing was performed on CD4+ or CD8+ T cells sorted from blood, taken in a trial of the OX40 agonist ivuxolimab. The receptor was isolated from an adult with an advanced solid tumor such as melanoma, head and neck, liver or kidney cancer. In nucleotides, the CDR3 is TGTGCCAGCAGCTTTGGACAGGACGGAGAAAAACTGTTTTTT. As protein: CASSFGQDGEKLFF.